The T cell receptor beta chain under discussion was sequenced for a study of OX40 agonist ivuxolimab in advanced cancers. Study overall: Three individuals attained partial responses, comprising one hepatocellular carcinoma case and two cutaneous melanoma cases. Study-level points and caveats: The study found among the lowest clonal expansion in partial responders at 0.1-3.0 mg/kg. The CD4+ and CD8+ T cells in the blood had expanded clonally by week 6 at 0.1 to 3.0 mg/kg. Averaging showed that CD8+ T cells had more expanded clones than CD4+ did.

Trimming shortened V by 2 bases and J by 1 base, and 8 bases separated the two germline ends. The CDR3 is made up of 13 amino acids. Per germline, CDR1 GTSNPN and CDR2 SVGIG (reference sequence). Assay used: immunoSEQ multiplex PCR; TCRdb lists only in-frame clones, some missing. The sample carries some 130,000 clones, about 93% recorded once. A word on this clone: Its antigen is currently unknown.

V usage is TRBV30 and J usage is TRBJ2-5, with a possible D match to TRBD1 (6 bases). Specimen: CD4+ or CD8+ T cells sorted from blood, collected in a trial of the OX40 agonist ivuxolimab. This TCR came from an adult with an advanced solid tumor such as melanoma, head and neck, liver or kidney cancer. This CDR3 is CAWSRTAQETQYF. DNA of the CDR3: TGTGCCTGGAGTAGGACAGCCCAAGAGACCCAGTACTTC.